A selection of T cell receptor beta chains follows, all from one sample in a study of identical twins' blood T cells. TCRdb reprocessed the 5' RACE reads via MiXCR and lists one record per CDR3 protein. The sample consists of roughly 340,000 distinct CDR3 sequences, roughly 31% of them appearing once. Sequencing was carried out using PBMCs. These receptors were obtained from a woman aged 18-55 years in good health. The CDR3 runs from the conserved cysteine through the conserved F or W. Fields, in order: V gene, D gene, clone size, J gene, CDR3 DNA, CDR3 protein. A D gene is named only where the DNA matches it firmly. The size field is filled for only some rows; it gives once, few, many or a size class.

TRBV29-1	TRBD1	many	TRBJ1-1	TGCAGCGTTGGACAGGGGGCTGCGGACACTGAAGCTTTCTTT	CSVGQGAADTEAFF
TRBV7-9	.	few	TRBJ1-2	TGTGCCAGCAGCTTGGATGCCGCGGGCGGCTACACCTTC	CASSLDAAGGYTF
TRBV2	.	.	TRBJ1-1	TGTGCCAGCCAAACAGGGCTAACTGAAGCTTTCTTT	CASQTGLTEAFF
TRBV20-1	TRBD1	few	TRBJ2-7	TGCAGTGCCACGACAGGGGCCTACGAGCAGTACTTC	CSATTGAYEQYF
TRBV20-1	.	.	TRBJ2-2	TGCAGTGCGAGGACTATAACCTCGAACACCGGGGAGCTGCTTTTT	CSARTITSNTGELLF
TRBV7-9	TRBD1	few	TRBJ2-4	TGTGCCAGCAGCTTCCACGGGACAGACAAAAACATTCAGTACTTC	CASSFHGTDKNIQYF
TRBV12-3/TRBV12-4	TRBD2	few	TRBJ2-7	TGTGCCAGCAGTTTAACAGGACTAGCTCTAGGCGAGCAGTACTTC	CASSLTGLALGEQYF
TRBV7-9	.	once	TRBJ1-1	TGTGCCAGCAGCGTAGGCGGGACCACTGAAGCTTTCTTT	CASSVGGTTEAFF
TRBV5-1	.	few	TRBJ1-2	TGCGCCAGCAGCTTGACGGGGGATAACTATGGCTACACCTTC	CASSLTGDNYGYTF
TRBV13	.	.	TRBJ2-2	TGTGCCAGCAGCTTAGGCCAGGCGGGAACCGGGGAGCTGTTTTTT	CASSLGQAGTGELFF
TRBV4-2	.	.	TRBJ1-1	TGTGCCAGCACCCAGATGCATAACACTGAAGCTTTCTTT	CASTQMHNTEAFF
TRBV11-2	TRBD2	.	TRBJ2-7	TGTGCCAGCAGCCGTGGGACTAGCGGGAGCTCCTACGAGCAGTACTTC	CASSRGTSGSSYEQYF
TRBV20-1	.	few	TRBJ2-3	TGCAGTGCTGGGACTAGCACAGATACGCAGTATTTT	CSAGTSTDTQYF
TRBV2	.	many	TRBJ2-6	TGTGCCAGCCTGGCTGACTCTGGGGCCAACGTCCTGACTTTC	CASLADSGANVLTF
TRBV19	.	few	TRBJ1-2	TGTGCCAGTGAAGAACTGGGTTCTAGGGTACTGAATGGCTACACCTTC	CASEELGSRVLNGYTF
TRBV3-1	.	.	TRBJ2-3	TGTGCCAGCAGTTTATCCGATCGGGCTACGCAGTATTTT	CASSLSDRATQYF
TRBV6-5	TRBD2	many	TRBJ2-6	TGTGCCAGCAGTCGAAAGGCGGGGACTAGCGGGAGGGCCCGTGCCAACGTCCTGACTTTC	CASSRKAGTSGRARANVLTF
TRBV12-3/TRBV12-4	TRBD1	many	TRBJ1-1	TGTGCCAGCAGTTTGTCGGACAGGGTGTCTTTCTTT	CASSLSDRVSFF
TRBV29-1	.	few	TRBJ2-3	TGCAGCGTTGAAGGCCCCGGGGGACGCACAGATACGCAGTATTTT	CSVEGPGGRTDTQYF
TRBV5-4	TRBD1	.	TRBJ1-2	TGTGCCAGCAGCTCGGCCGGGACAGGGGTAAAGGATGGCTACACCTTC	CASSSAGTGVKDGYTF
TRBV7-9	.	.	TRBJ2-5	TGTGCCAGCAGCTTCGAATCAGAGACCCAGTACTTC	CASSFESETQYF
TRBV20-1	TRBD1	few	TRBJ2-7	TGCAGTGCTCGGGACAGGGTCCACGAGCAGTACTTC	CSARDRVHEQYF
TRBV9	.	many	TRBJ1-2	TGTGCCAGCAGCACCAGGGGAGGTTTCGGCTACACCTTC	CASSTRGGFGYTF
TRBV7-9	TRBD1	.	TRBJ2-7	TGTGCCAGCAGCTATTCCAGGGGGTCCCATTACGAGCAGTATTTC	CASSYSRGSHYEQYF
TRBV5-1	.	few	TRBJ2-7	TGCGCCAGCAGCTTGGGGGTAAGCTCCTACGAGCAGTACTTC	CASSLGVSSYEQYF
TRBV20-1	.	few	TRBJ2-7	TGCAGTGCTCCGACTAGTTTGGGCTACGAGCAGTACTTC	CSAPTSLGYEQYF
TRBV20-1	.	.	TRBJ1-5	TGCAGTGCTAGGGCACAATATCAGCCCCAGCATTTT	CSARAQYQPQHF
TRBV10-3	.	.	TRBJ1-1	TGTGCCATCAATACCATAAGGGGGGGGAACACTGAAGCTTTCTTT	CAINTIRGGNTEAFF
TRBV20-1	.	.	TRBJ1-3	TGCAGTGCTAGTCGGACAAACGGAAACACCATATATTTT	CSASRTNGNTIYF
TRBV24-1	.	many	TRBJ2-1	TGTGCCACCAGTGATTCGCGTGGCGATGAGCAGTTCTTC	CATSDSRGDEQFF
TRBV27	TRBD2	.	TRBJ2-5	TGTGCCAGCAGTTTATCGGCGTTAGCGGGGGTACAAGAGACCCAGTACTTC	CASSLSALAGVQETQYF
TRBV20-1	.	.	TRBJ2-7	TGCAGTGCTAGACCTTACAGGACAGCGTCTTCCTACGAGCAGTACTTC	CSARPYRTASSYEQYF